What follows is one T cell receptor (beta chain) and its context. Its antigen is not yet known. The sample holds no much larger clone one base away, and base qualities are not on file. What this sample's time point label stands for: baseline before first vaccination. The vaccinee samples were drawn from two UK trials, COV001 and COV002, one of which was a single-blind randomized controlled phase 2/3 trial testing AZD1222 (ChAdOx1 nCoV-19) in healthy adults. For TCRbeta chain sequencing, PBMC samples from trial participants were taken at day 0 and at day 28 after the second dose. These data are taken from a study of T cell responses to AZD1222 COVID-19 vaccine (dated by TCRdb to the early 2020s). Study-level background: AZD1222 recipients given second doses at about 4 weeks or at about 12 weeks were pooled, since spike-specific TCR depth and breadth were not found to differ between the two schedules. A total of more than 230 trial participants underwent TCR sequencing, of whom around 210 had received two doses of AZD1222 and roughly 26 had received two doses of the MenACWY control vaccine. Trial participants were enrolled by age into 18-55, 56-69 and 70-plus year subgroups, with around 140, 26 and 57 TCR-sequenced participants respectively.

Study-wide conclusions, independent of this receptor: Most participants were white British and females outnumbered males, and the authors suggested that clonal diversity may have been underestimated. Because no day 14 peak-response samples were available, repertoires were characterized only after the peak T cell response. Vaccine-associated CD4 TCRs spanned the whole spike protein, with dominant responses in regions 160-218 and 743-854. Epitopes outside the regions mutated in the B.1.351 and B.1.1.7 variants were reportedly recognized by nearly half of the unique spike-specific TCRs. In the small 56-69-year group, the increase in depth fell short of significance, most likely because of low power. A significant rise in spike-specific TCR breadth and depth was observed after two AZD1222 doses relative to day 0 and relative to MenACWY recipients. Conclusions about previously exposed vaccinees were limited because only a handful of AZD1222 recipients were SARS-CoV-2 seropositive at baseline.

The CDR3 regions of human TCRbeta chains were subjected to immunosequencing. Per the source publication's procedure: TCRs in the repertoires were matched against a reference library of SARS-CoV-2-specific TCRs that had been generated with the MIRA antigen-specificity platform. Breadth meant the fraction of unique TCRs that were SARS-CoV-2-associated, whereas depth meant the fraction of total T cells that were SARS-CoV-2-associated. Using the MIRA data, every spike-specific TCR was mapped to the spike region that the TCR reacted to and assigned to either a CD4 or a CD8 class. Log10-transformed breadth and depth values were compared by one-way ANOVA with Sidak's multiple comparisons tests. TCRdb stores this immuneACCESS table with in-frame sequences only. Part of the clones is absent; in the studies checked, under half of the shortfall reflects unresolved V genes, and no reason is known for the rest. The DNA gave D and trimming, while V, J and clone size come from that table. The sample table lists 150,000 to 170,000 clones, 90% of them with a count of one. The top ten clonotypes cover approximately 20% of the sample.

CDR3 length: 17 amino acids, cysteine to phenylalanine. Only the CDR3 DNA stays, 51 bases, in frame from base 1. As encoded in the germline V gene (reference sequence), CDR1 is SEHNR while CDR2 is FQNEAQ. At the junction V is shortened by 1 base and J by 9 bases, with 25 bases in between. The TCR originated in an adult in good health. The chain links TRBV7-9 with TRBJ2-7; TRBD2 could be the D gene, as 6 bases match. The specimen comprised peripheral blood, sampled on day 0 of AZD1222 vaccination. The CDR3 reads as follows: CASSLVTSGLGRGVQYF. The DNA reads as follows: TGTGCCAGCAGCTTAGTGACCTCAGGGCTAGGTCGCGGGGTGCAGTACTTC.